The 15 T cell receptor beta chains given below trace back to one sample, sequenced in a study of T-cell reconstitution after alpha-beta-depleted transplantation in children. Unique molecular identifiers were incorporated into the prepared TCRbeta library. TCRdb re-derived calls from the PCR reads in MiXCR, one entry per CDR3 protein. The sample contains approximately 1,000,000 distinct CDR3 sequences, about 26% of which appear only once. This specimen was PBMCs, mostly from graft donor cells, taken 360 days after TCRalphabeta/CD19-depleted stem cell transplant. The origin of the receptors is a boy under two years old who had a stem cell transplant for SCID, so the T cells may come from the graft donor.

The V gene is TRBV3-1, the J gene TRBJ2-5, with D possibly matching TRBD2 (5 bases). Germline CDR1 reads LGHDT; CDR2 reads YNNKEL (reference sequence). The ends were cut back, 4 bases at V and 3 bases at J, with 15 bases in the middle. The CDR3 consists of 15 residues. The CDR3 region has the DNA TGTGCCAGCAGCCCCCTCTTTAAGAGGGAAGAGACCCAGTACTTC. Its protein product is CASSPLFKREETQYF.

This clonotype came up many times. This chain links TRBV3-1 with TRBJ2-1, with D possibly matching TRBD1 (6 bases). The germline CDR1 and CDR2 sequences are LGHDT and YNNKEL (reference sequence). With 4 bases removed from V and 4 bases from J, the gap between germline ends came to 8 bases. The CDR3 is 13 residues long. CDR3 nucleotide sequence: TGTGCCAGCAGCCCCGGACAGTACAATGAGCAGTTCTTC. As protein: CASSPGQYNEQFF.

The rearrangement uses TRBV4-3 and TRBJ2-6; 7 bases agree with TRBD1. The CDR3 loop spans 17 amino acids. The V gene end was trimmed by 0 bases and the J gene end by 4 bases; junction bases not matched to a gene: 6. CDR1 and CDR2 from the germline V gene are LGHNA and YSLEER. CDR3 sequence: CASSQDQTGPGANVLTF. CDR3 DNA: TGCGCCAGCAGCCAAGACCAGACAGGGCCCGGGGCCAACGTCCTGACTTTC.

The gene calls are TRBV7-2 and TRBJ2-5; TRBD1 agrees at 7 bases. The germline gives CDR1 SGHTA, CDR2 FQGNSA. The J segment lost 1 base and the V segment lost 6 bases, leaving 17 bases of the junction unmatched. The CDR3 has 18 amino acids. This chain's CDR3 is CASRRGSIRGPLQETQYF. CDR3 in DNA: TGTGCCAGCAGAAGGGGGTCCATAAGGGGGCCCCTCCAAGAGACCCAGTACTTC.

This clonotype has just one count. The chain is built from TRBV7-9 and TRBJ2-1; 9 bases agree with TRBD1. CDR1 and CDR2 (germline): SEHNR, FQNEAQ (reference sequence). The CDR3 has 13 amino acids. The V and J ends lost 6 bases and 12 bases, in that order; junction bases with no gene match: 9. For the CDR3, the DNA is TGTGCCAGCAGTCAAATGGTGGACAGGGGGCAGTTCTTC. Translating gives CASSQMVDRGQFF.

This clonotype showed up many times. As DNA, the CDR3 is TGTGCCAGCAGTTACTCGAGATCAGTGAACACTGAAGCTTTCTTT. It encodes CASSYSRSVNTEAFF. The chain joins TRBV6-5 to TRBJ1-1; D is unresolved. The CDR3 length is 15 residues. V lost 0 bases and J 0 bases, leaving 8 bases between the germline ends. Germline V gives CDR1 MNHEY, CDR2 SVGAGI.

V gene TRBV20-1 combines with J gene TRBJ1-6; the D is unclear. Germline loops: CDR1 DFQATT, CDR2 SNEGSKA (reference sequence). V was shortened by 5 bases and J by 8 bases, with 16 bases between the two germline ends. The CDR3 contains 14 residues. Here the CDR3 reads CSAPPTRGDSPLHF. In DNA form, the CDR3 reads TGCAGTGCTCCGCCGACCCGCGGGGATTCACCCCTCCACTTT.

This clonotype showed up just a few times. The chain employs TRBV24-1 and TRBJ2-1; 7 bases align to TRBD1. V trimming: 6 bases; J trimming: 3 bases; junction bases outside the gene matches: 4. The length of the CDR3 is 14 residues. The germline CDR1 and CDR2 sequences are KGHDR and SFDVKD. CDR3 nucleotide sequence: TGTGCCACCAGTTCCGGACAGGTCTACAATGAGCAGTTCTTC. This gives the protein CATSSGQVYNEQFF.

This chain's CDR3 is CAISRRAGGLAKNIQYF. Written as DNA, the CDR3 is TGTGCCATCTCCCGTCGGGCGGGGGGCTTAGCCAAAAACATTCAGTACTTC. V usage is TRBV10-3 and J usage is TRBJ2-4, with 8 bases fitting TRBD2. Trimming cost V 8 bases and J 0 bases; bases outside gene matches: 12. The CDR3 totals 17 residues. Germline V gene sequence: CDR1 ENHRY, CDR2 SYGVKD.

This clonotype turned up a few times. The chain links TRBV29-1 to TRBJ2-1; D ambiguous. This CDR3 region has 14 residues. Germline V lookup: CDR1 SQVTM, CDR2 ANQGSEA. V gave up 2 bases and J gave up 0 bases, with 8 bases separating them. The CDR3 here is CSVEQSRSYNEQFF. Here the CDR3 DNA reads TGCAGCGTTGAACAATCCCGCTCCTACAATGAGCAGTTCTTC.

The V and J genes are TRBV12-3 or TRBV12-4 and TRBJ2-7; D remains ambiguous. This CDR3 is 14 amino acids long. V was cut by 3 bases and J by 0 bases, with 9 bases left in between. The CDR3 reads CASSFKGLSYEQYF. DNA for the CDR3: TGTGCCAGCAGTTTTAAGGGTCTCTCCTACGAGCAGTACTTC.

The chain links TRBV25-1 to TRBJ2-5, with 9 bases fitting TRBD2. The CDR3 is 16 residues long. The ends lost 2 bases at V and 7 bases at J; junction bases unmatched: 11. The germline gives CDR1 MGHDK, CDR2 SYGVNS. The CDR3: CASSEDSGGRGGTQYF. The CDR3 nucleotides read TGTGCCAGCAGTGAAGATAGCGGGGGTCGAGGGGGGACCCAGTACTTC.

This clonotype was seen a few times. The V and J genes are TRBV5-1 and TRBJ2-6; TRBD1 aligns across 7 bases. Germline-derived CDR1 and CDR2 are SGHRS and YFSETQ. With 1 base clipped from V and 1 base from J, the junction kept 11 bases outside the gene matches. CDR3 length: 19 amino acids. As DNA, the CDR3 is TGCGCCAGCAGCTTGTCGGAAACAGGGGTCTTATCTGGGGCCAACGTCCTGACTTTC. This translates into CASSLSETGVLSGANVLTF.

The chain carries TRBV7-6 and TRBJ2-3, with 8 bases matching TRBD1. The germline V gene encodes CDR1 SGHVS and CDR2 FNYEAQ. V lost 8 bases, J lost 2 bases, and 15 bases stayed unmatched. This CDR3 spans 17 amino acids. The CDR3 DNA follows: TGTGCCAGCGGCCCGCTACTTGGGGACAGGACCACAGATACGCAGTATTTT. This codes for CASGPLLGDRTTDTQYF.

The CDR3 loop reads CASSFALGLPTDTQYF. In nucleotides, the CDR3 is TGTGCCAGCAGCTTTGCTCTGGGACTCCCCACAGATACGCAGTATTTT. The chain uses TRBV7-2 and TRBJ2-3, with D perhaps TRBD2 (6 bases). Germline lookup yields CDR1 SGHTA and CDR2 FQGNSA. Trimming removed 3 bases at V and 2 bases at J, with 15 bases between. The CDR3 runs to 16 residues. Filled out from reference TRBV7-2 and TRBJ2-3, the complete variable domain reads GAGVSQSPSNKVTEKGKDVELRCDPISGHTALYWYRQSLGQGLEFLIYFQGNSAPDKSGLPSDRFSAERTGGSVSTLTIQRTQQEDSAVYLCASSFALGLPTDTQYFGPGTRLTVL.